The 21 T cell receptor beta chains below were found in one sample sequenced in a study of blood T cell repertoires in COVID-19. The assay was immunoSEQ multiplex PCR, and TCRdb's table has in-frame clones only and misses some. This table has some 240,000 clones, around 90% appearing once. Sequencing was carried out using peripheral blood. Source of these receptors: a woman aged 60 to 75 with COVID-19, enrolled during active disease.

This chain joins TRBV7-2 and TRBJ2-7; 7 nucleotides align to TRBD1. The CDR3 has 14 residues. Germline V gene sequence: CDR1 SGHTA, CDR2 FQGNSA. V shed 1 base and J 2 bases; nucleotides not matched to a gene: 2. CDR3 sequence: CASSLDRGAYEQYF. DNA for the CDR3: TGTGCCAGCAGCTTAGACAGGGGCGCCTACGAGCAGTACTTC.

This clone was recorded a few times. J is TRBJ2-2 and V is TRBV18, with TRBD2 identical over 8 bases. Trimming took 0 bases from V and 1 from J; bases not matched to a gene: 1. From germline, CDR1 is KGHSH and CDR2 LQKENI. CDR3 size: 16 residues. The CDR3 here is CASSPPAGGNTGELFF. DNA for the CDR3: TGTGCCAGCTCACCACCTGCGGGGGGGAACACCGGGGAGCTGTTTTTT.

The genes are TRBV9 and TRBJ1-2, with D maybe TRBD1 (5 bases). CDR3 length: 17 residues. V was pared by 4 bases and J by 8 bases, with 27 bases between. Germline V gives CDR1 SGDLS, CDR2 YYNGEE. The CDR3 sequence is CASSIPRDSGQIGGYTF. DNA for the CDR3: TGTGCCAGCAGCATACCCCGGGACTCCGGGCAAATAGGAGGCTACACCTTC.

The chain couples TRBV14 to TRBJ2-3; D possibly corresponds to TRBD1 (6 bases). Germline CDR1 is SGHDN and CDR2 is FVKESK. The CDR3 covers 15 residues. The V end was cut by 6 bases, the J end by 2 bases, with 15 bases between. The CDR3 region is CASSLLQGLTDTQYF. In DNA, the CDR3 is TGTGCCAGCAGTCTACTGCAGGGGCTCACAGATACGCAGTATTTT.

The chain carries TRBV2 and TRBJ1-5, with 8 positions matching TRBD1. The CDR3 spans 15 residues. The V gene's germline CDR1 is SNHLY and CDR2 FYNNEI. The junction had 12 bases not matched to a gene; V was cut back by 10 bases and J by 4 bases. The CDR3 DNA is TGTGCCACCAGCCAGGGGGCAGGGGTGAATCAGCCCCAGCATTTT. Its translation: CATSQGAGVNQPQHF.

This chain uses TRBV7-9 with TRBJ2-7, with 7 bases identical to TRBD1. Germline lookup yields CDR1 SEHNR and CDR2 FQNEAQ (reference sequence). The CDR3 runs 14 residues. Trimming at V came to 4 bases and at J to 2 bases, leaving 5 bases not matched to a gene. The CDR3, as DNA: TGTGCCAGCAGCTCGTACACAGGGGCCTACGAGCAGTACTTC. Translated: CASSSYTGAYEQYF.

J is TRBJ1-5 and V is TRBV7-2; TRBD1 matches 7 bases. The CDR3 runs 16 residues. Germline CDR1 is SGHTA and CDR2 is FQGNSA. V shed 5 bases, J shed 2 bases, and the junction held 9 bases outside the gene matches. For the CDR3, the DNA is TGTGCCAGCAGCCCCAGGACAGGCCGAGGCAATCAGCCCCAGCATTTT. It encodes CASSPRTGRGNQPQHF.

The sample holds one count of this clone. The chain employs TRBV19 and TRBJ1-2, with 11 bases identical to TRBD1. The CDR3 sequence is 13 residues long. The V gene's germline CDR1 is LNHDA and CDR2 SQIVND (reference sequence). Germline trimming cut 6 bases from V and 6 bases from J; bases unmatched to any gene: 3. The CDR3 reads CASRDRGLNGYTF. In DNA form, the CDR3 reads TGTGCCAGTAGGGACAGGGGGCTAAATGGCTACACCTTC.

Here the CDR3 DNA reads TGTGCCAGCTCACCGCGGCCCAACTCCTACAATGAGCAGTTCTTC. This sequence encodes CASSPRPNSYNEQFF. The rearrangement uses TRBV18 and TRBJ2-1; D is undetermined. Trimming pared 3 bases from V and 0 bases from J, leaving 9 bases between. The CDR3 is 15 amino acids. CDR1 and CDR2 (germline): KGHSH, LQKENI.

The chain couples TRBV25-1 to TRBJ2-3, with D possibly TRBD2 on 6 matching bases. V was cut by 1 base and J by 10 bases, with 9 bases left in between. Germline lookup yields CDR1 MGHDK and CDR2 SYGVNS. This CDR3 has 12 residues. The DNA for the CDR3 is TGTGCCAGCAGTGAATCGCGGGGTTCGCAGTATTTT. Its translation: CASSESRGSQYF.

The chain combines TRBV10-3 with TRBJ2-1, with D tentatively TRBD1 (5 bases). There are 13 residues in the CDR3. V lost 2 bases, J lost 5 bases, and 7 bases lay in between. Germline lookup yields CDR1 ENHRY and CDR2 SYGVKD. The CDR3 nucleotides are TGTGCCATCAGTGAGACAGGAGACAATGAGCAGTTCTTC. Translation: CAISETGDNEQFF.

This clone showed up just once. The chain has TRBV5-6 and TRBJ1-6, with 7 bases aligning to TRBD1. V lost 0 bases, J lost 7 bases, and 4 bases stayed unmatched. Germline assignment: CDR1 SGHDT and CDR2 YYEEEE. This CDR3 has 15 residues. CDR3 sequence reads: CASSLGARGNSPLHF. The DNA of the CDR3 is TGTGCCAGCAGCTTGGGGGCCAGGGGGAATTCACCCCTCCACTTT.

This chain links TRBV11-1 with TRBJ2-2; D might be TRBD1 (6 bases). V shed 0 bases and J shed 0 bases, with 8 bases lying between them. This CDR3 spans 16 amino acids. The germline V gene has CDR1 SGHAT and CDR2 FQDESV (reference sequence). CDR3 loop: CASSLAPGANTGELFF. The CDR3 DNA sequence: TGTGCCAGCAGCTTAGCGCCAGGGGCGAACACCGGGGAGCTGTTTTTT.

This clone has just one count. The rearrangement uses TRBV5-1 and TRBJ1-2; 7 positions match TRBD1. The CDR3 sequence is 15 residues long. Trimming cost V 6 bases and J 0 bases; bases outside gene matches: 8. Germline-derived CDR1 and CDR2 are SGHRS and YFSETQ. CDR3 in DNA: TGCGCCAGCAAGGTTGGGACAGTTACTAACTATGGCTACACCTTC. It is translated as CASKVGTVTNYGYTF.

The chain recombines TRBV19 with TRBJ2-1; D is possibly TRBD2 (6 bases). The germline CDR1 and CDR2 sequences are LNHDA and SQIVND (reference sequence). The CDR3 is 12 amino acids. Trimming removed 10 bases from V and 2 bases from J, with 9 bases in between. CDR3 amino acids: CATGGTYNEQFF. The CDR3 DNA is TGTGCCACGGGCGGGACCTACAATGAGCAGTTCTTC.

V is TRBV4-3 and J is TRBJ1-1; D remains unclear. Trimming stripped 0 bases from V and 4 bases from J, with 15 bases between. Germline V gene data show CDR1 as LGHNA and CDR2 as YSLEER. This CDR3 is built from 16 residues. This CDR3 is CASSQDSHPRGTEAFF. The CDR3, as DNA: TGCGCCAGCAGCCAAGATTCACACCCACGGGGCACTGAAGCTTTCTTT.

The chain employs TRBV29-1 and TRBJ2-5; TRBD2 matches 10 bases. CDR3 length: 14 amino acids. Germline CDR1 and CDR2: SQVTM and ANQGSEA. V dropped 3 bases and J dropped 4; count of bases not matched to a gene: 5. The CDR3 is CSVEVAGGGETQYF. As DNA, the CDR3 is TGCAGCGTTGAGGTAGCGGGGGGTGGAGAGACCCAGTACTTC.

The J gene is TRBJ2-7, the V gene TRBV3-1 (or the pseudogene TRBV3-2); 8 nucleotides align to TRBD1. Germline trimming cut 6 bases from V and 2 bases from J; bases unmatched to any gene: 6. The germline V gene has CDR1 LGHDT and CDR2 YNNKEL (reference sequence). CDR3 length: 14 residues. CDR3: CASRRGQGPYEQYF. The DNA for the CDR3 is TGTGCCAGCAGACGAGGACAGGGACCCTACGAGCAGTACTTC.

The J gene is TRBJ1-1, the V gene TRBV19, with 8 bases matching TRBD1. The V segment lost 7 bases and the J segment 0 bases; nucleotides outside the gene matches: 7. Germline V gene lookup returns CDR1 LNHDA and CDR2 SQIVND (reference sequence). This CDR3 has 15 residues. The CDR3: CASNERGQVNTEAFF. The CDR3 nucleotides are TGTGCCAGTAATGAGAGGGGACAGGTGAACACTGAAGCTTTCTTT.

The V call is TRBV29-1, the J call TRBJ2-7; 8 bases line up with TRBD1. The CDR3 runs 13 residues. V gave up 4 bases and J gave up 3 bases; unmatched junction bases: 5. Looked up from germline, CDR1 is SQVTM and CDR2 is ANQGSEA. CDR3 coding DNA: TGCAGCGTTGTTTGGGACAGGATCTACGAGCAGTACTTC. This gives the protein CSVVWDRIYEQYF.

The rearrangement joins TRBV27 to TRBJ1-6, with TRBD1 identical over 8 bases. V lost 6 bases, J lost 9 bases, and 7 bases stayed unmatched. Germline V gives CDR1 MNHEY, CDR2 SMNVEV (reference sequence). CDR3 size: 14 residues. CDR3 amino acids: CASRGQERFSPLHF. The DNA of the CDR3 is TGTGCCAGCAGGGGACAGGAGCGATTTTCACCCCTCCACTTT.